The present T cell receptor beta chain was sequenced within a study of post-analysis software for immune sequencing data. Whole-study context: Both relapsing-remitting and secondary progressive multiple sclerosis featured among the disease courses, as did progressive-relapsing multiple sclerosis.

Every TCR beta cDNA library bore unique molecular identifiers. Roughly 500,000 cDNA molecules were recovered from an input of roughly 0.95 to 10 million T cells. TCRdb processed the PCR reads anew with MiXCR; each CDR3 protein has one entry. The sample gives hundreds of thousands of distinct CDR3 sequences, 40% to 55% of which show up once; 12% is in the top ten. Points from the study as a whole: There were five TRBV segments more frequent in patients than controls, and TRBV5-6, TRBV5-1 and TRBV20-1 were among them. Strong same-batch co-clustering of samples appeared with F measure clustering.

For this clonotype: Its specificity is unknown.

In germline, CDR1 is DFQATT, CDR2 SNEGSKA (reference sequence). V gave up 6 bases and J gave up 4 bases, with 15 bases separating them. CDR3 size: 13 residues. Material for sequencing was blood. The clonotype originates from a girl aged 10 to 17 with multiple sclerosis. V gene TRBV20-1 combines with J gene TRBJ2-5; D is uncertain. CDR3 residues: CSARNLALETQYF. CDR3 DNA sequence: TGCAGTGCCAGAAATCTGGCCCTAGAGACCCAGTACTTC.